Detailed here is one T cell receptor beta chain. This clone's antigen is unknown. No base quality information exists; no much larger clone differs at one position. These data belong to a study of blood T cell repertoires in COVID-19 (dated by TCRdb to 2019 to 2021). Describing the broader study: Samples from collaborators originated in the United States, Italy and Spain and spanned both the acute and convalescent phases of COVID-19. The material from the prospective study consisted of cDNA or gDNA derived from T cells, B-cell-depleted T cells, or PBMCs. Subjects who had been exposed to COVID-19, were actively infected with it, or had recovered from it provided the deeply sampled blood TCRbeta repertoires that made up the dataset. A freely available public database, intended as a resource for researchers studying the immune response to SARS-CoV-2, is where the repertoires were released. The samples were drawn from the first 160 participants of the ongoing ImmuneRACE study and from some 1,300 subjects provided by 6 global collaborators. The sample metadata nearly always contained a de-identified subject ID, COVID-19 status, age in years and sex. Where available, HLA class I and class II types were obtained from metadata supplied by the sample provider rather than from assay-based typing. What the research found in general, with its limitations: The amount of clinical and demographic metadata varied by source and participant and was provided uncurated.

The immunoSEQ Assay, a bias-controlled multiplex PCR, was used to amplify TCRbeta CDR3 regions from genomic DNA. The paper's processing steps were these. Nucleated cell counts per sample were estimated from amplification of reference gene primers within the assay. To quantify the absolute abundance of each unique TCRbeta CDR3 rearrangement, sequence reads were collapsed and filtered. For each sample, productive Simpson clonality was calculated as the square root of Simpson's diversity index across productive rearrangements. The table comes from immuneACCESS by way of TCRdb, which keeps in-frame sequences with V and J called. Part of the clones is missing from these tables; in studies checked, under half for an unresolved V gene and the rest for unknown reasons. The V and J calls and the clone size are those of that table, but D and trimming were determined from the DNA. The sample table holds 300,000 to 350,000 clones, of which 86% were seen once. 4% to 5.5% of the sample is held by the ten biggest clonotypes.

Participants in the prospective study were enrolled through a virtual design, were aged roughly 18 to 95 years, and lived in 24 United States geographic areas. In the prospective study, cohorts were assigned on the basis of participant-reported clinical history obtained from a screening survey and a study questionnaire. Mobile phlebotomists in the prospective study collected whole blood, serum and a nasopharyngeal or oropharyngeal swab from every participant. Additional blood draws and questionnaires over an approximately two-month period could optionally be provided by prospective study participants. Before DNA extraction, prospective study blood samples were shipped either frozen or at room temperature. The sequencing input was PBMCs or T cells enriched from blood (not recorded which). The TCR originated in a woman between 40 and 55 years old with acute COVID-19.

The DNA sequence reads TGTGCCATCAGTGAAAGAGGGGGTAGCGGGATGACCGGGGAGCTGTTTTTT. This yields the protein CAISERGGSGMTGELFF. The V gene is TRBV10-3 and the J gene is TRBJ2-2; TRBD2 agrees with 8 junctional bases. Trimmed from V: 3 bases; trimmed from J: 5 bases; junction bases lacking a gene match: 11. CDR1 and CDR2 were assigned from the germline V gene as ENHRY and SYGVKD. CDR3 length: 17 amino acids, cysteine to phenylalanine. The retained sequence is limited to the CDR3, 51 bases, with the frame set at the first base.